Listed below are T cell receptor beta chains from one sample, sequenced in a study of T cells after yellow fever vaccination. TCRdb reprocessed the 5' RACE reads with MiXCR, giving one entry per CDR3 protein. The top ten clones hold roughly 13% of a sample with some 560,000 distinct CDR3 sequences, roughly a fifth of them seen once. This specimen consisted of PBMCs, obtained 15 days after the yellow fever booster vaccination. These receptors were collected from a man under 40 who received the YFV17D yellow fever vaccine. The CDR3 runs from the conserved cysteine through the conserved F or W. D genes are given only for firm matches. Size is omitted from some rows. Given values are once, few, many or a class for expanded clones.

d_call j_call v_call clone_size cdr3_aa cdr3_nt
NA TRBJ2-2 TRBV21-1 NA CASSNLGGALPGELFF TGTGCCAGCAGCAATCTAGGGGGCGCGTTGCCAGGGGAGCTGTTTTTT
TRBD2 TRBJ2-2 TRBV24-1 NA CATSDSRLAESTGELFF TGTGCCACCAGTGATTCACGACTAGCGGAAAGTACCGGGGAGCTGTTTTTT
NA TRBJ1-2 TRBV27 NA CASPLGFYGYTF TGTGCCAGTCCCCTGGGCTTCTATGGCTACACCTTC
NA TRBJ2-3 TRBV5-6 few CASSLRESDEDTQYF TGTGCCAGCAGCTTGCGGGAGTCGGATGAGGATACGCAGTATTTT
NA TRBJ2-2 TRBV20-1 few CSARARSNTGELFF TGCAGTGCTAGAGCTAGATCCAACACCGGGGAGCTGTTTTTT
TRBD2 TRBJ2-2 TRBV2 NA CASSEGLAGRTGELFF TGTGCCAGCAGTGAAGGACTAGCGGGACGTACCGGGGAGCTGTTTTTT
NA TRBJ2-1 TRBV7-9 few CASREAGAYNEQFF TGTGCCAGCAGAGAAGCGGGCGCCTACAATGAGCAGTTCTTC
NA TRBJ1-2 TRBV12-3/TRBV12-4 NA CASSLGRVRYGYTF TGTGCCAGCAGTTTAGGCAGGGTACGGTATGGCTACACCTTC
NA TRBJ2-7 TRBV28 many CASSPTGAYEQYF TGTGCCAGCAGTCCGACGGGGGCCTACGAGCAGTACTTC
NA TRBJ1-1 TRBV6-2/TRBV6-3 NA CASSLDTTDRRRLNTEAFF TGTGCCAGCAGCCTCGACACCACCGACAGGAGGAGATTGAACACTGAAGCTTTCTTT
NA TRBJ2-2 TRBV18 many CASSPPARGTGELFF TGTGCCAGCTCACCACCAGCCAGGGGAACCGGGGAGCTGTTTTTT
NA TRBJ2-3 TRBV9 NA CASSPEGRTTDTQYF TGTGCCAGCAGCCCCGAGGGGCGTACCACAGATACGCAGTATTTT
NA TRBJ1-1 TRBV29-1 few CTTGQDTEAFF TGCACCACCGGGCAGGACACTGAAGCTTTCTTT
TRBD2 TRBJ2-7 TRBV12-3/TRBV12-4 few CASRLLAGGAREQYF TGTGCCAGCAGGCTCCTAGCGGGAGGCGCCCGCGAGCAGTACTTC
TRBD2 TRBJ2-1 TRBV6-5 few CASSYTGLAGGPGHEQFF TGTGCCAGCAGTTACACGGGACTAGCGGGAGGGCCCGGGCATGAGCAGTTCTTC
NA TRBJ2-1 TRBV20-1 NA CSAELGYNEQFF TGCAGTGCCGAGCTGGGATACAATGAGCAGTTCTTC
NA TRBJ2-5 TRBV5-1 NA CASSSNVETQYF TGCGCCAGCAGCTCTAACGTGGAGACCCAGTACTTC
TRBD2 TRBJ2-5 TRBV6-2/TRBV6-3 NA CASSIPLAGAETQYF TGTGCCAGCTCGATCCCCCTAGCGGGAGCAGAGACCCAGTACTTC
NA TRBJ1-1 TRBV29-1 NA CSALVGVNTEAFF TGCAGCGCCCTTGTAGGAGTGAACACTGAAGCTTTCTTT
NA TRBJ2-1 TRBV5-6 many CASSPLRGRYEQFF TGTGCCAGCAGCCCCCTTCGGGGTCGGTATGAGCAGTTCTTC
NA TRBJ1-6 TRBV10-2 few CASSIQEGSPLHF TGCGCCAGCAGTATCCAGGAGGGTTCACCCCTCCACTTT
NA TRBJ2-7 TRBV28 NA CASSSTVPHYEQYF TGTGCCAGCAGCAGCACGGTGCCCCACTACGAGCAGTACTTC
NA TRBJ2-1 TRBV9 NA CASSVSPERSNEQFF TGTGCCAGCAGCGTTAGCCCTGAGAGATCCAATGAGCAGTTCTTC
NA TRBJ2-7 TRBV16 NA CASSQIASSYEQYF TGTGCCAGCAGCCAGATCGCAAGCTCCTACGAGCAGTACTTC
TRBD1 TRBJ1-5 TRBV3-1 few CASSRQGAFQPQHF TGTGCCAGCAGCCGACAGGGGGCTTTTCAGCCCCAGCATTTT
NA TRBJ2-1 TRBV11-2 few CASSRASRPRVYNEQFF TGTGCCAGCAGCAGGGCTAGCCGCCCTAGGGTCTACAATGAGCAGTTCTTC
TRBD1 TRBJ2-3 TRBV6-5 NA CASSYPGQGITDTQYF TGTGCCAGCAGTTACCCGGGACAGGGGATCACAGATACGCAGTATTTT
TRBD1 TRBJ2-5 TRBV27 few CASSTGTGVSGQYF TGTGCCAGCAGTACCGGGACAGGGGTGTCCGGCCAGTACTTC
TRBD2 TRBJ2-2 TRBV5-1 NA CASSLGNRRELTGELFF TGCGCCAGCAGCTTGGGTAATCGGCGGGAGCTCACCGGGGAGCTGTTTTTT
NA TRBJ1-2 TRBV6-1 NA CASSEGQALTSGYTF TGTGCCAGCAGTGAAGGACAGGCCCTTACGTCAGGCTACACCTTC
NA TRBJ2-3 TRBV15 NA CATSRDKPDTQYF TGTGCCACCAGCAGAGATAAACCAGATACGCAGTATTTT
NA TRBJ2-3 TRBV20-1 few CSARESGGPRDTQYF TGCAGTGCTAGAGAGTCTGGGGGACCGCGTGATACGCAGTATTTT
TRBD2 TRBJ2-2 TRBV20-1 few CSATTGTRYTGELFF TGCAGTGCTACCACCGGGACTAGATACACCGGGGAGCTGTTTTTT
NA TRBJ2-1 TRBV7-2 many CASSLGPSSYNEQFF TGTGCCAGCAGCTTAGGACCCAGCTCCTACAATGAGCAGTTCTTC
TRBD2 TRBJ2-1 TRBV4-3 few CASSQVREGYNEQFF TGCGCCAGCAGCCAAGTGCGGGAGGGTTACAATGAGCAGTTCTTC
TRBD2 TRBJ2-1 TRBV6-2/TRBV6-3 NA CASRDPGLAGPGYNEQFF TGTGCCAGCAGGGACCCGGGACTAGCGGGTCCAGGGTACAATGAGCAGTTCTTC
TRBD1 TRBJ2-7 TRBV7-8 NA CASSLAGQVITYEQYF TGTGCCAGCAGCTTAGCAGGACAGGTAATAACCTACGAGCAGTACTTC